The clone carrying this T cell receptor beta chain has a count of ten or more. Its specificity is unknown. Germline V gene data show CDR1 as MNHEY and CDR2 as SVGEGT. V gave up 0 bases and J gave up 3 bases; unmatched junction bases: 14. The CDR3 runs 18 residues. The data belong to a study of regulatory T cells in long-lasting Graves disease. Study findings and constraints: The number of shared public clonotypes was higher in persistent patients (2,741) than new patients (about 910). TCR diversity in persistent Graves' patients was below that of newly diagnosed ones.

Time point specified: newly diagnosed GD, antithyroid drugs for less than 3 months. The TCR library was made from RNA that had been extracted from PBMCs in TRIzol. iRepertoire HTBI primers and Arm-PCR of CDR3 regions built TCR beta libraries. Via MiXCR, TCRdb re-called the multiplex PCR reads, giving one row per CDR3 protein. Altogether roughly 420,000 distinct CDR3 sequences are present, roughly 15% being singletons, with the ten largest covering around a sixth. This same sample was also part of a study on T cells in Graves' hyperthyroidism and ophthalmopathy.

The sequencing here drew on peripheral blood mononuclear cells (PBMCs), taken at new diagnosis, from a patient treated with antithyroid drugs. This receptor was taken from a woman in her forties or fifties with Graves disease. The chain combines TRBV6-2 or TRBV6-3 with TRBJ2-7, with TRBD2 identical over 7 bases. The CDR3 sequence is CASSYSTTGTNPNYEQYF. In nucleotides, the CDR3 is TGTGCCAGCAGTTACTCGACCACCGGGACTAACCCCAACTACGAGCAGTACTTC.